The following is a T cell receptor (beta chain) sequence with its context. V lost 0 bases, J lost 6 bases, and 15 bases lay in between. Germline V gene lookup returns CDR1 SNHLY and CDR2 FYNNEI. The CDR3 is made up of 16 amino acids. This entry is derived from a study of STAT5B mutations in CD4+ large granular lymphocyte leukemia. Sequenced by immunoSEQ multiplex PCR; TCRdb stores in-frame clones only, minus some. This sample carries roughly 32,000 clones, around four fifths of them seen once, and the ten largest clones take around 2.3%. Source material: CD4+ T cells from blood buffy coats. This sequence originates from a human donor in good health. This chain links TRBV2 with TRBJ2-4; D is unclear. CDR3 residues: CASSEARVLGRNIQYF. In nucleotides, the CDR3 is TGTGCCAGCAGTGAAGCGCGCGTGCTGGGAAGAAACATTCAGTACTTC. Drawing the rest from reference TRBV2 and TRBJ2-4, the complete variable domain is EPEVTQTPSHQVTQMGQEVILRCVPISNHLYFYWYRQILGQKVEFLVSFYNNEISEKSEIFDDQFSVERPDGSNFTLKIRSTKLEDSAMYFCASSEARVLGRNIQYFGAGTRLSVL.